The next 20 T cell receptor beta chains were all read from a single sample in a study of T cells after yellow fever vaccination. TCRdb re-derived calls from the 5' RACE reads in MiXCR, one entry per CDR3 protein. Of 620,000 or so distinct CDR3 sequences listed, over 9% were seen once; the top ten hold more than 12%. The sequenced sample was PBMCs, obtained on the day of the yellow fever booster vaccination. These receptors came from a man younger than 40 who received the YFV17D yellow fever vaccine.

This clonotype was seen just once. The V and J genes are TRBV4-2 and TRBJ2-7; 7 nucleotides agree with TRBD2. CDR1 and CDR2 from the germline V gene are LGHNA and YNFKEQ. CDR3 length equals 15 residues. The V gene end was trimmed by 0 bases and the J gene end by 4 bases; junction bases not matched to a gene: 6. CDR3 sequence: CASSQDGGSGYEQYF. For the CDR3, the DNA is TGTGCCAGCAGCCAAGATGGCGGGAGCGGTTACGAGCAGTACTTC.

The rearrangement uses TRBV30 and TRBJ2-1; 9 bases are a match to TRBD2. The CDR3 extends over 14 amino acids. The V gene's germline CDR1 is GTSNPN and CDR2 SVGIG (reference sequence). V was clipped by 1 base and J by 5 bases; unmatched bases: 3. CDR3 in DNA: TGTGCCTGGAGTGCTGGACTAGCGAACAATGAGCAGTTCTTC. Amino acids: CAWSAGLANNEQFF.

The genes are TRBV30 and TRBJ2-1; the match to TRBD2 covers 9 bases. From germline, CDR1 is GTSNPN and CDR2 SVGIG (reference sequence). This CDR3 has 17 amino acids. The V segment lost 4 bases and the J segment 0 bases; nucleotides outside the gene matches: 10. This chain's CDR3 is CAWTGTSGHSSYNEQFF. CDR3 nucleotides: TGTGCCTGGACCGGCACTAGCGGGCATAGCTCCTACAATGAGCAGTTCTTC. The variable domain in full, completed from reference TRBV30 and TRBJ2-1, reads SQTIHQWPATLVQPVGSPLSLECTVEGTSNPNLYWYRQAAGRGLQLLFYSVGIGQISSEVPQNLSASRPQDRQFILSSKKLLLSDSGFYLCAWTGTSGHSSYNEQFFGPGTRLTVL.

This clonotype has at least ten counts. Germline is not matched at one junction end, which may reflect a read error. This chain connects TRBV5-1 to TRBJ2-7, with D perhaps TRBD2 (5 bases). The CDR3 extends over 13 amino acids. Germline V gives CDR1 SGHRS, CDR2 YFSETQ. CDR3 sequence: CASSLGSYYEQYF. In DNA form, the CDR3 reads TGTGCCAGCAGTTTGGGGAGCTACTACGAGCAGTACTTC.

This CDR3 reads CASSFRYDEETQYF. CDR3 nucleotides: TGTGCCAGCAGCTTCAGATATGATGAAGAGACCCAGTACTTC. V gene TRBV7-2 combines with J gene TRBJ2-5; no clear D. The CDR3 totals 14 residues. The germline gives CDR1 SGHTA, CDR2 FQGNSA. Trimming left V 3 bases short and J 3 bases short, with 11 bases between.

The chain links TRBV11-2 to TRBJ2-2; 12 nucleotides match TRBD2. This CDR3 is built from 20 residues. Germline V gives CDR1 SGHAT, CDR2 FQNNGV. After removal of 2 bases from V and 1 base from J, the junction contained 11 bases not matched to a gene. The CDR3 coding sequence is TGTGCCAGCAGCTTAAGGACTAGCGGGACTCTTACGGGGAACACCGGGGAGCTGTTTTTT. Translating gives CASSLRTSGTLTGNTGELFF.

The V gene is TRBV27, the J gene TRBJ2-1; 11 nucleotides agree with TRBD2. CDR1 is MNHEY, CDR2 SMNVEV, per germline (reference sequence). The length of the CDR3 is 16 residues. V dropped 7 bases and J dropped 6; count of bases not matched to a gene: 11. This CDR3 is CASNVAGGPPINEQFF. CDR3 DNA sequence: TGTGCCAGCAACGTAGCGGGAGGGCCCCCTATCAATGAGCAGTTCTTC.

This clonotype was seen a handful of times. The V and J genes are TRBV29-1 and TRBJ2-7; no definite D call. CDR3 size: 12 residues. Between the trimmed V and J ends, which lost 4 bases and 2 bases, there was a span of 9 bases. CDR1 is SQVTM, CDR2 ANQGSEA, per germline. The CDR3 reads CSVGPFTYEQYF. For the CDR3, the DNA is TGCAGCGTTGGCCCTTTTACCTACGAGCAGTACTTC.

There are a few counts of this clonotype. The J gene is TRBJ2-1, the V gene TRBV20-1; 8 positions match TRBD2. CDR1 and CDR2 from the germline V gene are DFQATT and SNEGSKA (reference sequence). The J segment lost 4 bases and the V segment lost 6 bases, leaving 5 bases of the junction unmatched. This CDR3 is built from 13 residues. The CDR3: CSALSGVYNEQFF. The CDR3 region has the DNA TGCAGTGCCCTTAGCGGGGTATACAATGAGCAGTTCTTC.

This rearrangement joins TRBV20-1 to TRBJ2-7; 7 positions agree with TRBD2. With 6 bases clipped from V and 3 bases from J, the junction kept 14 bases outside the gene matches. There are 15 residues in the CDR3. From germline, CDR1 is DFQATT and CDR2 SNEGSKA (reference sequence). The CDR3 reads CSASVAGDYFYEQYF. CDR3 sequence (DNA): TGCAGTGCCTCTGTGGCGGGAGATTACTTCTACGAGCAGTACTTC.

This clonotype turned up a few times. The chain carries TRBV13 and TRBJ2-1; TRBD2 is a possible D gene (6 bases). Germline V gives CDR1 PRHDT, CDR2 FYEKMQ (reference sequence). Trimming removed 4 bases from V and 4 bases from J, with 11 bases in between. The CDR3 contains 14 residues. CDR3 DNA sequence: TGTGCCAGCAGCTACAACCGGGGGTACAATGAGCAGTTCTTC. As protein: CASSYNRGYNEQFF. Full variable domain (missing parts from reference TRBV13 and TRBJ2-1): AAGVIQSPRHLIKEKRETATLKCYPIPRHDTVYWYQQGPGQDPQFLISFYEKMQSDKGSIPDRFSAQQFSDYHSELNMSSLELGDSALYFCASSYNRGYNEQFFGPGTRLTVL.

This clonotype has more than one count but fewer than ten. This chain uses TRBV14 with TRBJ2-4; 12 positions agree with TRBD1. CDR3 length: 15 amino acids. With 4 bases clipped from V and 8 bases from J, the junction kept 6 bases outside the gene matches. CDR1 and CDR2 (germline): SGHDN, FVKESK. The CDR3 sequence: CASSRGTGGVDIQYF. The CDR3 DNA reads TGTGCCAGCAGCCGGGGGACAGGGGGCGTAGACATTCAGTACTTC.

V is TRBV5-8 and J is TRBJ2-7, with 9 positions matching TRBD1. After removal of 4 bases from V and 6 bases from J, the junction contained 8 bases not matched to a gene. The germline V gene encodes CDR1 SGHTS and CDR2 YDEGEE. The CDR3 covers 14 residues. The CDR3 bases are TGTGCCAGCAGCCGGGACAGGGATGAGGGCGAGCAGTACTTC. Its translation is CASSRDRDEGEQYF.

The chain carries TRBV6-5 and TRBJ2-2; D remains ambiguous. The CDR3 contains 14 residues. The ends were cut back, 8 bases at V and 4 bases at J, with 14 bases in the middle. CDR1 and CDR2 from the germline V gene are MNHEY and SVGAGI. The CDR3 DNA follows: TGTGCCAGCCGGTACAGTTCCCGCACCGGGGAGCTGTTTTTT. Protein: CASRYSSRTGELFF.

This clonotype was detected a few times. This chain joins TRBV10-3 and TRBJ2-1; 12 positions match TRBD2. Germline assignment: CDR1 ENHRY and CDR2 SYGVKD. The CDR3 contains 15 residues. After removal of 3 bases from V and 8 bases from J, the junction contained 5 bases not matched to a gene. CDR3 residues: CAISDLAGGSDEQFF. CDR3 in DNA: TGTGCCATCAGTGACCTAGCGGGAGGGTCGGATGAGCAGTTCTTC.

This clonotype was detected a few times. The chain employs TRBV12-3 or TRBV12-4 and TRBJ2-1, with a possible D match to TRBD2 (5 bases). There are 16 residues in the CDR3. V lost 5 bases, J lost 3 bases, and 17 bases lay in between. The CDR3 region is CASSPLGLANYNEQFF. The DNA for the CDR3 is TGTGCCAGCAGTCCCTTAGGCCTAGCAAACTACAATGAGCAGTTCTTC.

J is TRBJ2-5 and V is TRBV5-1; D unresolved. Per germline, CDR1 SGHRS and CDR2 YFSETQ. Trimming stripped 8 bases from V and 5 bases from J, with 19 bases between. CDR3 length: 14 amino acids. CDR3 DNA sequence: TGCGCCAGTGTTATACACGACCCCCGGGAGACCCAGTACTTC. Its protein product is CASVIHDPRETQYF.

In this sample, this clonotype turned up a few times. The genes are TRBV12-3 or TRBV12-4 and TRBJ2-7, with 8 bases identical to TRBD1. The CDR3 is 15 amino acids. V lost 4 bases and J lost 0; bases outside the gene matches: 5. CDR3 DNA: TGTGCCAGCAGTTCAAGGACAGGGAACTCCTACGAGCAGTACTTC. Amino acids: CASSSRTGNSYEQYF.

This chain joins TRBV7-2 and TRBJ1-2; tentative D call: TRBD1 (5 bases). The germline V gene encodes CDR1 SGHTA and CDR2 FQGNSA. The CDR3 has 15 residues. Trimming removed 0 bases at V and 5 bases at J, with 13 bases between. For the CDR3, the DNA is TGTGCCAGCAGCTTAGCTACAGGTTTCCGATATGGCTACACCTTC. This encodes CASSLATGFRYGYTF.

Only a few counts were recorded for this clonotype. The genes are TRBV29-1 and TRBJ2-1, with D perhaps TRBD2 (6 bases). Germline V gene sequence: CDR1 SQVTM, CDR2 ANQGSEA. The CDR3 covers 13 residues. Between the trimmed V and J ends, which lost 6 bases and 4 bases, there was a span of 13 bases. The CDR3 reads CSVQKGTYNEQFF. Here the CDR3 DNA reads TGCAGCGTCCAGAAGGGGACTTACAATGAGCAGTTCTTC.